This passage covers 17 T cell receptor beta chains from one sample sequenced in a study of cytomegalovirus exposure and HLA in healthy donors. The PCR ran on 60 Vbeta and 13 Jbeta primers. Clones were sequenced by immunoSEQ multiplex PCR, and TCRdb holds only the in-frame ones, with some missing. In the table there are approximately 76,000 clones, around 80% of which are singletons. The sample consisted of PBMCs. Receptors were obtained from a man aged 25 to 45 in good health and CMV-seronegative.

A word on this clone: A read error may account for a junction end that differs from germline. The chain has TRBV7-9 and TRBJ1-4, with D unclear. This CDR3 is built from 14 residues. Germline loops: CDR1 SEHNR, CDR2 FQNEAQ (reference sequence). In DNA, the CDR3 is TGTTCCAGCAGCCTGGGAGTAACTAATGAAAAACTGTTTTTT. It is translated as CSSSLGVTNEKLFF.

This clone has a handful of counts. This rearrangement joins TRBV5-1 to TRBJ2-3, with TRBD2 identical over 11 bases. The V segment lost 4 bases and the J segment 3 bases; nucleotides outside the gene matches: 4. Germline CDR1 and CDR2: SGHRS and YFSETQ. The CDR3 has 15 residues. The CDR3 DNA reads as TGCGCCAGCAGCACTAGCGGGAGATCTACAGATACGCAGTATTTT. This sequence encodes CASSTSGRSTDTQYF.

A word on this clone: At one boundary the junction diverges from the germline segment, which might be a read error. The CDR3 loop is CSSSPRAGGFYEQYF. The CDR3 coding sequence is TGTTCCAGCAGCCCCCGGGCAGGAGGCTTCTACGAGCAGTACTTC. The chain employs TRBV7-9 and TRBJ2-7; a possible D gene is TRBD2 (5 bases). CDR1 is SEHNR and CDR2 is FQNEAQ in the germline V gene (reference sequence). The CDR3 covers 15 residues.

This chain links TRBV29-1 with TRBJ1-5; 9 bases line up with TRBD1. The CDR3 is 13 residues long. Trimming cost V 4 bases and J 4 bases; bases outside gene matches: 2. CDR1 is SQVTM, CDR2 ANQGSEA, per germline. For the CDR3, the DNA is TGCAGCGTTGGGGACAGGGCTAATCAGCCCCAGCATTTT. It is translated as CSVGDRANQPQHF. Filled out from reference TRBV29-1 and TRBJ1-5, the complete variable domain reads SAVISQKPSRDICQRGTSLTIQCQVDSQVTMMFWYRQQPGQSLTLIATANQGSEATYESGFVIDKFPISRPNLTFSTLTVSNMSPEDSSIYLCSVGDRANQPQHFGDGTRLSIL.

This chain connects TRBV6-5 to TRBJ2-3, with 7 bases fitting TRBD1. From germline, CDR1 is MNHEY and CDR2 SVGAGI. This CDR3 contains 15 residues. V lost 6 bases and J lost 1; bases outside the gene matches: 7. The CDR3 reads CASRHRGLGTDTQYF. CDR3 nucleotides: TGTGCCAGCAGACACAGGGGTTTGGGCACAGATACGCAGTATTTT.

There are a few counts of this clone. V gene TRBV4-1 combines with J gene TRBJ1-4; tentatively, D is TRBD1 (5 bases). Germline V gene lookup returns CDR1 MGHRA and CDR2 YSYEKL. This CDR3 has 14 residues. Trimming cost V 4 bases and J 8 bases, with 14 bases left between them. In DNA form, the CDR3 reads TGCGCCAGCAGCCCGTCAGGGCAGCGAGAAAAACTGTTTTTT. Its protein is CASSPSGQREKLFF.

The chain links TRBV28 to TRBJ2-1, with D maybe TRBD1 (5 bases). With 7 bases removed from V and 4 bases from J, the gap between germline ends came to 14 bases. From germline, CDR1 is MDHEN and CDR2 SYDVKM. The CDR3 totals 14 residues. The CDR3 sequence is CASIGQGKYNEQFF. The CDR3 region has the DNA TGTGCCAGCATAGGGCAGGGCAAGTACAATGAGCAGTTCTTC.

The chain is built from TRBV4-1 and TRBJ2-5, with 11 bases identical to TRBD1. Germline lookup yields CDR1 MGHRA and CDR2 YSYEKL. The J segment lost 5 bases and the V segment lost 6 bases, leaving 8 bases of the junction unmatched. The CDR3 consists of 15 residues. CDR3 DNA sequence: TGCGCCAGCAGTTTCGGACAGGGGGCCTGGGAGACCCAGTACTTC. Translation gives CASSFGQGAWETQYF.

V and J are TRBV30 and TRBJ1-4; D might be TRBD1 (5 bases). The germline V and J ends were trimmed by 0 bases and 9 bases, with 11 bases remaining between them. In germline, CDR1 is GTSNPN, CDR2 SVGIG (reference sequence). The CDR3 length is 13 residues. CDR3 loop: CAWSVGGTQKLFF. The CDR3 bases are TGTGCCTGGAGTGTGGGGGGGACCCAAAAACTGTTTTTT. Full variable domain (rest looked up from reference TRBV30 and TRBJ1-4): SQTIHQWPATLVQPVGSPLSLECTVEGTSNPNLYWYRQAAGRGLQLLFYSVGIGQISSEVPQNLSASRPQDRQFILSSKKLLLSDSGFYLCAWSVGGTQKLFFGSGTQLSVL.

V is TRBV19 and J is TRBJ1-2, with 12 bases aligning to TRBD1. The CDR3 sequence is 15 residues long. The V and J ends lost 6 bases and 8 bases, in that order; junction bases with no gene match: 10. Germline V gives CDR1 LNHDA, CDR2 SQIVND (reference sequence). CDR3 DNA sequence: TGTGCCAGTAGCCCAACAGGGACAGGGGGCCGGGGCTACACCTTC. This codes for CASSPTGTGGRGYTF.

The genes are TRBV6-1 and TRBJ2-2; 10 bases are a match to TRBD2. Germline V gene sequence: CDR1 MNHNS, CDR2 SASEGT. The CDR3 covers 15 residues. V trimming: 11 bases; J trimming: 1 base; junction bases outside the gene matches: 7. The CDR3 sequence is CAGAGLALNTGELFF. The CDR3 DNA is TGTGCCGGAGCGGGACTAGCGCTGAACACCGGGGAGCTGTTTTTT.

The chain employs TRBV10-3 and TRBJ1-2; TRBD1 might be the D (6 bases). Deletions cut 6 bases from V and 8 bases from J, with 19 bases between. CDR1 is ENHRY and CDR2 is SYGVKD in the germline V gene. This CDR3 contains 14 residues. CDR3 bases: TGTGCCATCAGGTCCGACGGGACACCACAGGGCTACACCTTC. It specifies CAIRSDGTPQGYTF.

The rearrangement joins TRBV29-1 to TRBJ2-5; 12 nucleotides match TRBD1. The tail of the sequence fits TRBJ2-7 better, so the J call may be wrong. Germline CDR1 is SQVTM and CDR2 is ANQGSEA. This CDR3 contains 18 residues. Here the CDR3 DNA reads TGCAGCGTCTCCCCCTTCCCTGGGGGACAGGGGGCTTCCTACGAGCAGTACTTC. This gives the protein CSVSPFPGGQGASYEQYF.

In DNA, the CDR3 is TGTGCCTGGATCGGGCTAGCGGCGGCAGATACGCAGTATTTT. This encodes CAWIGLAAADTQYF. The chain links TRBV30 to TRBJ2-3, with 7 bases fitting TRBD2. Germline loops: CDR1 GTSNPN, CDR2 SVGIG (reference sequence). Trimming removed 4 bases from V and 4 bases from J; junction bases left unmatched: 8. The CDR3 is 14 amino acids.

The CDR3 is CASSQERTGPGTQYF. Written as DNA, the CDR3 is TGCGCCAGCAGCCAAGAAAGGACAGGCCCTGGTACGCAGTATTTT. V is TRBV4-1 and J is TRBJ2-3; 7 bases match TRBD1. Germline CDR1 MGHRA, CDR2 YSYEKL. The length of the CDR3 is 15 residues. The trim removed 0 bases at V and 8 bases at J, leaving 8 bases unmatched.

This clone occurred once. The chain links TRBV19 to TRBJ2-5; 9 nucleotides agree with TRBD1. Per the germline V gene, CDR1 is LNHDA and CDR2 is SQIVND (reference sequence). CDR3 length: 16 residues. With 5 bases clipped from V and 2 bases from J, the junction kept 9 bases outside the gene matches. The CDR3: CASSPIRQGDQETQYF. The CDR3 DNA is TGTGCCAGTAGTCCCATCCGACAGGGGGATCAAGAGACCCAGTACTTC.

The J gene is TRBJ2-6, the V gene TRBV15; 8 bases match TRBD1. Looked up from germline, CDR1 is LNHNV and CDR2 is YYDKDF (reference sequence). This CDR3 contains 17 residues. Losses at the gene ends were 8 bases for V and 0 bases for J; bases not matched to a gene: 9. In DNA, the CDR3 is TGTGCCACCCGCCCTCAGGGGGCGAGCTCTGGGGCCAACGTCCTGACTTTC. Its translation is CATRPQGASSGANVLTF.